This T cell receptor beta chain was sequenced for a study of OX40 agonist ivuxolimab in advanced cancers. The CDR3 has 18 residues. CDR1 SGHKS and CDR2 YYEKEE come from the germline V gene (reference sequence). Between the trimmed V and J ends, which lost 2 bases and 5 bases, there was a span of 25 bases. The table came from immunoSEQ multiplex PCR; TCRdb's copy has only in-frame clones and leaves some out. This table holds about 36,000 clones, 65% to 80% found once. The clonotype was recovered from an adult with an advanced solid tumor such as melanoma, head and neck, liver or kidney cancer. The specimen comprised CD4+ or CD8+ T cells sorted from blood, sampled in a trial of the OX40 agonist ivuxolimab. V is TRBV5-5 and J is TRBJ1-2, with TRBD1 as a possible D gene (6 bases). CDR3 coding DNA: TGTGCCAGCAGCTTAGTAATTTATAGGGGGGCACCAACTTATGGCTACACCTTC. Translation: CASSLVIYRGAPTYGYTF.